This T cell receptor beta chain was sequenced for a study of Ad26.COV2.S vaccination and SARS-CoV-2 variants. Study at large: Ad26.COV2.S was injected intramuscularly once or twice, 56 days apart. Whole-study results and caveats: Reports say spike-specific CD8+ and CD4+ T cell responses covered substantial breadth after vaccination.

On this clone itself: Its antigen is not known.

Assay used: immunoSEQ multiplex PCR; TCRdb lists only in-frame clones, some missing. The data contain roughly 700,000 clones, roughly 90% of them singletons. This CDR3 comprises 14 residues. Trimming pared 8 bases from V and 0 bases from J, leaving 11 bases between. Germline values: CDR1 LGHDT, CDR2 YNNKEL (reference sequence). Stated treatment: 15 to 20 received Ad26.COV2.S at low or high dose, single or two shots; about five received placebo; per-sample allocation not given. Samples came from day 63 after the first vaccine or placebo injection. The specimen comprised peripheral blood, sampled in a trial of Ad26.COV2.S vaccine versus placebo. The sequence derives from a person between 18 and 59 years old who received the Ad26.COV2.S COVID-19 vaccine or a placebo. J is TRBJ1-3 and V is TRBV3-1 (or the pseudogene TRBV3-2); D is ambiguous. The CDR3 region has the DNA TGTGCCAGCGGGCGCAGAGACTCTGGAAACACCATATATTTT. It translates to CASGRRDSGNTIYF.